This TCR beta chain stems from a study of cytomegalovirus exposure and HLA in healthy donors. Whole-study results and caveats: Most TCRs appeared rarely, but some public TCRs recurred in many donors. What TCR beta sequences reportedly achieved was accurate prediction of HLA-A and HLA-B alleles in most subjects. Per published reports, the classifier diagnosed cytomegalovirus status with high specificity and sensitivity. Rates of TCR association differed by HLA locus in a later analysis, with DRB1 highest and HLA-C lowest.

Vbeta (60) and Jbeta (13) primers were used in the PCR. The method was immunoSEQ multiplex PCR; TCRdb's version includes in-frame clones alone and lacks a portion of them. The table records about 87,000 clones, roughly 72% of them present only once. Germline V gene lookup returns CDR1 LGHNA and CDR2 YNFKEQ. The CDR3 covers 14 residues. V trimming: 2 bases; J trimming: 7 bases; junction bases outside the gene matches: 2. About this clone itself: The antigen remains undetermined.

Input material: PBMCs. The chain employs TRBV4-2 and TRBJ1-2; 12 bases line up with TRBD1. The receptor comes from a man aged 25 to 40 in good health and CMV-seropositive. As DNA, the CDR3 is TGTGCCAGCAGCCAAAGGGACAGGGGGCCTGGCTACACCTTC. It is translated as CASSQRDRGPGYTF.